This TCR beta chain was obtained from a study of post-analysis software for immune sequencing data. Study-level background: Relapsing-remitting, secondary progressive and progressive-relapsing courses of multiple sclerosis were included.

General observations from the study: Controls showed significantly higher normalized Chao1 diversity than did multiple sclerosis patients. Under F measure analysis, samples from one preparation batch co-clustered strongly. When patients were compared with controls, about five TRBV segments were more frequent, TRBV5-6, TRBV5-1 and TRBV20-1 among them.

Unique molecular identifiers featured in each of the TCR beta cDNA libraries. Input of roughly 0.85 to 11 million T cells yielded 500,000 to 650,000 cDNA molecules. From the PCR reads, TCRdb called clonotypes with MiXCR, one entry per CDR3 protein. The sample contains roughly 400,000 distinct CDR3 sequences, approximately 38% of which appear only once. CDR1 and CDR2 (germline): LGHDT, YNNKEL (reference sequence). CDR3 length equals 14 residues. V was pared by 0 bases and J by 1 base, with 6 bases between. In this sample, this clonotype turned up a few times. Its specificity is not known. This receptor was taken from a girl aged 2 to 10 with multiple sclerosis. The J gene is TRBJ2-5, the V gene TRBV3-1; D call uncertain. Material for sequencing was blood. CDR3 sequence reads: CASSQEASQETQYF. The CDR3 nucleotides read TGTGCCAGCAGCCAAGAGGCTAGCCAAGAGACCCAGTACTTC.